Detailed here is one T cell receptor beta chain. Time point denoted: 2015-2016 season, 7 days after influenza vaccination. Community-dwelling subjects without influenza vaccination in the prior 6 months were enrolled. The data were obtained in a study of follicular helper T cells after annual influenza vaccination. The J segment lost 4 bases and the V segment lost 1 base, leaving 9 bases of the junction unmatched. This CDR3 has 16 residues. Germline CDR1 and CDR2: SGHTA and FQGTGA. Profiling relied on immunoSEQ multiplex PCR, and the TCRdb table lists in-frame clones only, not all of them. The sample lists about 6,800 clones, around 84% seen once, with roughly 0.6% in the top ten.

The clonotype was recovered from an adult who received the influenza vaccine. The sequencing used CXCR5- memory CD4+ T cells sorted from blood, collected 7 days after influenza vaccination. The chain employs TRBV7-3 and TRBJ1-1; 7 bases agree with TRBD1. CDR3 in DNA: TGTGCCAGCAGCTTAAGGCCCATGACAGGGAGCACTGAAGCTTTCTTT. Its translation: CASSLRPMTGSTEAFF.